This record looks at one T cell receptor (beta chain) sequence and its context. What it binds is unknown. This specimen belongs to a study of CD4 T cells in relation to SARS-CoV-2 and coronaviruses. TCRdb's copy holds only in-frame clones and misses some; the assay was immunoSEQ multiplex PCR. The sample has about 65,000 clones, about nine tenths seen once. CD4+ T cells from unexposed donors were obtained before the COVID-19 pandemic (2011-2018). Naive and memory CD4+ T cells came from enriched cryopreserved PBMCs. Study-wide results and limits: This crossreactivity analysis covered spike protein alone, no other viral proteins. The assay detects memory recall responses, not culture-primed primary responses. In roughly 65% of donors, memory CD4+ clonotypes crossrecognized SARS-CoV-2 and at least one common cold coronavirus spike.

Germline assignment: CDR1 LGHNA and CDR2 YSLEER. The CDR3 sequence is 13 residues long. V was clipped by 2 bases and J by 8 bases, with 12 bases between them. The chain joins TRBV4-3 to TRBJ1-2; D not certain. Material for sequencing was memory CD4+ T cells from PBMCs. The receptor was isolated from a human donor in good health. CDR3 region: CASSQTALGGYTF. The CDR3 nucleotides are TGCGCCAGCAGCCAAACCGCTTTAGGGGGCTACACCTTC.